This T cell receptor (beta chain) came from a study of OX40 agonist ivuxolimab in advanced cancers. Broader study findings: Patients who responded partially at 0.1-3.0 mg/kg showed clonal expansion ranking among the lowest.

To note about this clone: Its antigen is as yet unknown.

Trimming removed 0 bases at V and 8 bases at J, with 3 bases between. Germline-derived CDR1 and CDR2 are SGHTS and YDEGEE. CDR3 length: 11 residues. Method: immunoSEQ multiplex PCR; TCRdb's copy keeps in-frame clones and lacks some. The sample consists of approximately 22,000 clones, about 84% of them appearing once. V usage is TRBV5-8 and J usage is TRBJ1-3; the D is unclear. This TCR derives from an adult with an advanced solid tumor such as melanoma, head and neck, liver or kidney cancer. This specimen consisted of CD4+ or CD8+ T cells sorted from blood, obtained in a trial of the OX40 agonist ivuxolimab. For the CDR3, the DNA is TGTGCCAGCAGCTTGGGGGACACCATATATTTT. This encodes CASSLGDTIYF.